These 25 T cell receptor beta chains were sequenced from one sample in a study of CXCR3-negative and CXCR3-positive naive CD8 T cells. Findings and caveats of the study: Naive CXCR3-positive cells had TRB CDR3s more hydrophobic than those of CXCR3-negative naive cells.

These receptors have no identified antigens. In preparing the TRB cDNA libraries, 5' RACE with UMI labels was used. Each CDR3 protein gets one entry in TCRdb, which reprocessed the 5' RACE reads and gives no DNA. This sample contains some 47,000 distinct CDR3 sequences. Sequencing was carried out using naive CXCR3+ CD8+ T cells from blood. The subset is: CD45RO-CCR7+CD27+CD95- naive CD8+ T cells expressing CXCR3 (TNR3+). The receptors here all came from a human donor in good health. Some clones in this sample may be carry-over from other donors' samples.

The chain is built from TRBV29-1 and TRBJ2-7. Germline V gene sequence: CDR1 SQVTM, CDR2 ANQGSEA. The CDR3 covers 13 residues. The CDR3 loop is CSVISGNYYEQYF.

The chain couples TRBV7-2 to TRBJ2-4; TCRdb names TRBD2, which stays unverified in the absence of DNA. From germline, CDR1 is SGHTA and CDR2 FQGNSA. The CDR3 covers 19 residues. The CDR3: CASSSDPSGGAGAKNIQYF.

This sequence joins TRBV10-3 and TRBJ2-1; checking the TCRdb D call of TRBD2 is not possible without DNA. Germline assignment: CDR1 ENHRY and CDR2 SYGVKD. The CDR3 runs to 15 residues. CDR3 sequence: CAITRTSGVYNEQFF.

This rearrangement joins TRBV4-2 to TRBJ1-1. The CDR3 is 12 amino acids. CDR1 and CDR2 (germline): LGHNA, YNFKEQ. The CDR3 region is CASSHLNTEAFF.

The chain employs TRBV6-5 and TRBJ2-7; the TRBD2 assignment by TCRdb is unverifiable without DNA. CDR3 length equals 14 residues. Germline-derived CDR1 and CDR2 are MNHEY and SVGAGI. The CDR3 spells CASSSPRLAYEQYF.

The chain links TRBV28 to TRBJ2-7; TCRdb designates TRBD1, a call that cannot be tested without DNA. The CDR3 has 14 residues. Germline V gene lookup returns CDR1 MDHEN and CDR2 SYDVKM. The chain's CDR3 is CASSLARPHYEQYF.

This sequence joins TRBV13 and TRBJ2-7. CDR1 PRHDT and CDR2 FYEKMQ come from the germline V gene (reference sequence). This CDR3 has 14 amino acids. The CDR3 loop reads CASSLGRIPYEQYF.

The chain recombines TRBV9 with TRBJ1-1. This CDR3 region has 12 residues. Germline-derived CDR1 and CDR2 are SGDLS and YYNGEE. CDR3 amino acids: CASSGYNTEAFF.

The chain has TRBV29-1 and TRBJ1-3. CDR3 length equals 15 residues. CDR1 is SQVTM and CDR2 is ANQGSEA in the germline V gene. The CDR3 loop is CSVESHGYSGNTIYF.

V is TRBV7-6 and J is TRBJ2-5. Germline V gives CDR1 SGHVS, CDR2 FNYEAQ. This CDR3 has 17 residues. The CDR3 loop reads CASSLAVSPWYQETQYF.

The genes are TRBV6-4 and TRBJ2-1. CDR3 size: 15 residues. Germline loops: CDR1 MRHNA, CDR2 SNTAGT. The CDR3 reads CASSEEVNSYNEQFF.

The chain has TRBV12-3 or TRBV12-4 and TRBJ2-3; TCRdb proposes TRBD1, but this gene call is untestable without DNA. The CDR3 length is 16 residues. The CDR3 sequence is CASSPPDRGQEDTQYF.

This sequence joins TRBV7-3 and TRBJ2-5; the TRBD1 assignment by TCRdb is unverifiable without DNA. The CDR3 extends over 16 amino acids. The V gene's germline CDR1 is SGHTA and CDR2 FQGTGA. The CDR3 loop reads CASSSTGGGIQETQYF.

V gene TRBV29-1 combines with J gene TRBJ2-7; TCRdb names TRBD1, which stays unverified in the absence of DNA. The CDR3 is made up of 15 amino acids. Germline-derived CDR1 and CDR2 are SQVTM and ANQGSEA. The CDR3 sequence: CSVTTGTGDRYEQYF.

J is TRBJ2-7 and V is TRBV11-2; TCRdb indicates TRBD2, and absent DNA this call remains unverified. CDR1 and CDR2 (germline): SGHAT, FQNNGV. The CDR3 has 13 residues. This chain's CDR3 is CASSSSGAPEQYF.

This chain links TRBV7-6 with TRBJ2-7. Germline CDR1 reads SGHVS; CDR2 reads FNYEAQ. The length of the CDR3 is 14 residues. CDR3 sequence reads: CASSLWVTPYEQYF.

The chain links TRBV5-4 to TRBJ1-1. The CDR3 consists of 12 residues. Germline V gives CDR1 SGHNT, CDR2 YYREEE (reference sequence). The CDR3 protein is CASSLALSEAFF.

The chain carries TRBV29-1 and TRBJ2-7. The length of the CDR3 is 16 residues. The germline gives CDR1 SQVTM, CDR2 ANQGSEA. The CDR3 here is CSVEVSSQVNSYEQYF.

The genes are TRBV10-3 and TRBJ2-3; the TCRdb call, TRBD1, lacks DNA for checking. The CDR3 is 14 amino acids. Germline-derived CDR1 and CDR2 are ENHRY and SYGVKD. CDR3 in amino acids: CAISESAQGDTQYF.

V and J are TRBV11-2 and TRBJ2-4; TCRdb's D call, TRBD1, is unchecked because there is no DNA. The germline V gene encodes CDR1 SGHAT and CDR2 FQNNGV. This CDR3 is 13 amino acids long. The CDR3 is CASSFLLGDIQYF.

The CDR3 reads CASSEGDYGYTF. The chain uses TRBV5-1 and TRBJ1-2. CDR1 SGHRS and CDR2 YFSETQ come from the germline V gene. The CDR3 sequence is 12 residues long. Supplemented by reference TRBV5-1 and TRBJ1-2, the full variable domain reads KAGVTQTPRYLIKTRGQQVTLSCSPISGHRSVSWYQQTPGQGLQFLFEYFSETQRNKGNFPGRFSGRQFSNSRSEMNVSTLELGDSALYLCASSEGDYGYTFGSGTRLTVV.

V and J are TRBV7-2 and TRBJ2-7. Germline V gene sequence: CDR1 SGHTA, CDR2 FQGNSA. The CDR3 loop spans 14 amino acids. CDR3 sequence: CASSLNQESYEQYF.

This chain links TRBV7-2 with TRBJ2-7; TCRdb gives TRBD1 as the D gene, but with no DNA this cannot be confirmed. The CDR3 sequence is 14 residues long. The germline V gene has CDR1 SGHTA and CDR2 FQGNSA. CDR3 amino acids: CATSLWDGAYEQYF.

V usage is TRBV5-1 and J usage is TRBJ1-1; checking the TCRdb D call of TRBD1 is not possible without DNA. The V gene's germline CDR1 is SGHRS and CDR2 YFSETQ. This CDR3 has 15 residues. CDR3 region: CASSFLGGENTEAFF.

The chain is built from TRBV4-3 and TRBJ1-1. This CDR3 is built from 14 residues. Germline CDR1 LGHNA, CDR2 YSLEER. CDR3 region: CASSQDRGWTEAFF.